The 25 T cell receptor beta chains given below trace back to one sample, sequenced in a study of blood T cell repertoires in COVID-19. Assay: immunoSEQ multiplex PCR; the TCRdb copy retains only in-frame clones and omits some. This table has some 320,000 clones, 85% to 90% appearing once. Sequenced: peripheral blood. The source of these receptors is a woman under 40 with COVID-19, enrolled during active disease.

The chain combines TRBV29-1 with TRBJ1-1; the D is unclear. Germline loops: CDR1 SQVTM, CDR2 ANQGSEA. V was clipped by 4 bases and J by 7 bases, with 10 bases between them. This CDR3 contains 11 residues. The DNA of the CDR3 is TGCAGCGTTGTCTGGGCCGGTGAAGCTTTCTTT. Its protein product is CSVVWAGEAFF.

The chain couples TRBV3-1 (or the pseudogene TRBV3-2) to TRBJ1-4; D is ambiguous. V was shortened by 2 bases and J by 6 bases, with 13 bases between the two germline ends. Germline loops: CDR1 LGHDT, CDR2 YNNKEL (reference sequence). This CDR3 contains 15 residues. CDR3 in DNA: TGTGCCAGCAGCCAATACATAGCCGGGGATGAAAAACTGTTTTTT. Translated, it gives CASSQYIAGDEKLFF.

The chain is built from TRBV12-3 or TRBV12-4 and TRBJ1-5, with D maybe TRBD1 (6 bases). V was trimmed by 7 bases and J by 4 bases, leaving 11 bases between them. The CDR3 totals 13 residues. The chain's CDR3 is CASKGVDNQPQHF. CDR3 in DNA: TGTGCCAGCAAGGGGGTGGATAATCAGCCCCAGCATTTT.

The rearrangement joins TRBV9 to TRBJ2-5; weak D call: TRBD2 (5 bases). The CDR3 consists of 14 residues. Germline CDR1 is SGDLS and CDR2 is YYNGEE. V dropped 4 bases and J dropped 2 bases, with 12 bases sitting between them. The CDR3 nucleotides are TGTGCCAGCAGCCCCCAGCCGGGGCAAGAGACCCAGTACTTC. It is translated as CASSPQPGQETQYF.

CDR3: CASSRDRATDTQYF. CDR3 coding DNA: TGCGCCAGCAGCAGGGACAGGGCGACAGATACGCAGTATTTT. V is TRBV5-1 and J is TRBJ2-3; 9 positions match TRBD1. V dropped 4 bases and J dropped 3; count of bases not matched to a gene: 3. CDR1 is SGHRS, CDR2 YFSETQ, per germline. CDR3 length: 14 amino acids.

This clone was counted a few times. This chain joins TRBV2 and TRBJ1-2, with D perhaps matching TRBD1 (6 bases). Germline assignment: CDR1 SNHLY and CDR2 FYNNEI. Trimming removed 6 bases at V and 4 bases at J, with 12 bases between. CDR3 size: 13 residues. CDR3 nucleotides: TGTGCCAGCAGAAACAGGGATGGCTATGGCTACACCTTC. Its translation: CASRNRDGYGYTF.

Only a few counts were recorded for this clone. V is TRBV27 and J is TRBJ1-6, with no clear D. The CDR3 spans 14 residues. Germline loops: CDR1 MNHEY, CDR2 SMNVEV (reference sequence). The V end lost 4 bases, the J end lost 3 bases, and 7 bases lay between the germline ends. In DNA, the CDR3 is TGTGCCAGCAGTTATCGAGTCTATAATTCACCCCTCCACTTT. It encodes CASSYRVYNSPLHF.

This rearrangement joins TRBV6-5 to TRBJ2-7; D is possibly TRBD2 (7 bases). The CDR3 covers 15 residues. The germline CDR1 and CDR2 sequences are MNHEY and SVGAGI. V lost 6 bases, J lost 3 bases, and 18 bases lay in between. Here the CDR3 reads CASRTRGGAGYEQYF. In DNA form, the CDR3 reads TGTGCCAGCAGGACTAGGGGGGGCGCAGGCTACGAGCAGTACTTC.

As to this clone: An end of the junction differs from the germline gene, which may be a read error. The rearrangement joins TRBV7-9 to TRBJ2-7, with 12 nucleotides matching TRBD2. This CDR3 is built from 15 residues. Germline V gives CDR1 SEHNR, CDR2 FQNEAQ (reference sequence). Here the CDR3 DNA reads TGTGCCGGCAGCCCAAGGACTAGCGGGGAGTACGAGCAGTACTTC. This translates into CAGSPRTSGEYEQYF. The entire variable domain, with the rest obtained from reference TRBV7-9 and TRBJ2-7, is as follows: DTGVSQNPRHKITKRGQNVTFRCDPISEHNRLYWYRQTLGQGPEFLTYFQNEAQLEKSRLLSDRFSAERPKGSFSTLEIQRTEQGDSAMYLCAGSPRTSGEYEQYFGPGTRLTVT.

The genes are TRBV6-2 or TRBV6-3 and TRBJ2-5, with 7 bases matching TRBD1. The trim removed 3 bases at V and 2 bases at J, leaving 6 bases unmatched. CDR3 length equals 15 residues. Germline V gene sequence: CDR1 MNHEY, CDR2 SVGEGT. The DNA of the CDR3 is TGTGCCAGCAGTTATAGGGGGCGACTACAAGAGACCCAGTACTTC. The encoded protein is CASSYRGRLQETQYF.

V gene TRBV10-3 combines with J gene TRBJ2-7; D may be TRBD1 (5 bases). The V and J ends lost 2 bases and 6 bases respectively, with 14 bases between them. This CDR3 has 14 amino acids. Looked up from germline, CDR1 is ENHRY and CDR2 is SYGVKD. CDR3 residues: CAISEPRVIGEQYF. The CDR3 DNA sequence: TGTGCCATCAGTGAGCCCAGGGTAATCGGCGAGCAGTACTTC.

The chain has TRBV11-3 and TRBJ2-3; 7 nucleotides match TRBD2. Losses at the gene ends were 5 bases for V and 4 bases for J; bases not matched to a gene: 12. Germline values: CDR1 SGHNT, CDR2 YENEEA. This CDR3 is 16 amino acids long. DNA for the CDR3: TGTGCCAGCAGCCCGGAGGGGCGTCTAGCGGCAGATACGCAGTATTTT. This translates into CASSPEGRLAADTQYF.

The chain links TRBV3-1 (or the pseudogene TRBV3-2) to TRBJ2-3; the D is unclear. The CDR3 spans 15 residues. Germline lookup yields CDR1 LGHDT and CDR2 YNNKEL (reference sequence). Deletions cut 3 bases from V and 2 bases from J, with 12 bases between. For the CDR3, the DNA is TGTGCCAGCAGCCACGTTGGGCCCCACACAGATACGCAGTATTTT. Protein: CASSHVGPHTDTQYF.

The chain joins TRBV25-1 to TRBJ2-7; no firm D call. Trimming cost V 5 bases and J 0 bases, with 8 bases left between them. CDR1 and CDR2 (germline): MGHDK, SYGVNS. The CDR3 covers 13 residues. Here the CDR3 DNA reads TGTGCCAGCAGTAGCCAAAGCTCCTACGAGCAGTACTTC. Translating gives CASSSQSSYEQYF.

This clone turned up a few times. The V call is TRBV6-5, the J call TRBJ1-2, with 8 bases aligning to TRBD1. After removal of 5 bases from V and 6 bases from J, the junction contained 11 bases not matched to a gene. This CDR3 spans 15 amino acids. Germline CDR1 and CDR2: MNHEY and SVGAGI. This CDR3 reads CASSRTSYRGNGYTF. The DNA of the CDR3 is TGTGCCAGCAGTCGGACGTCGTACAGGGGGAATGGCTACACCTTC.

This rearrangement joins TRBV4-1 to TRBJ1-5, with unresolved D. V was trimmed by 0 bases and J by 1 base, leaving 13 bases between them. CDR1 is MGHRA and CDR2 is YSYEKL in the germline V gene. The CDR3 covers 17 residues. CDR3 DNA: TGCGCCAGCAGCCAAGATCCCCTCCCCGTAAGCAATCAGCCCCAGCATTTT. The encoded protein is CASSQDPLPVSNQPQHF.

The J gene is TRBJ2-5, the V gene TRBV10-3; perhaps TRBD2 as D (6 bases). Germline V lookup: CDR1 ENHRY, CDR2 SYGVKD. Trimming stripped 3 bases from V and 4 bases from J, with 9 bases between. CDR3 size: 13 residues. CDR3 sequence (DNA): TGTGCCATCAGTGACGGGGGAGGAGAGACCCAGTACTTC. Translation gives CAISDGGGETQYF.

This chain's CDR3 is CASSMRRVYNSPLHF. In DNA form, the CDR3 reads TGTGCCAGTAGTATGCGGCGTGTGTATAATTCACCCCTCCACTTT. The chain carries TRBV19 and TRBJ1-6; D unclear. There are 15 residues in the CDR3. The ends were cut back, 3 bases at V and 4 bases at J, with 10 bases in the middle. Per germline, CDR1 LNHDA and CDR2 SQIVND (reference sequence).

V usage is TRBV12-3 or TRBV12-4 and J usage is TRBJ1-5; possibly TRBD1 for D (5 bases). The CDR3 runs 13 residues. Trimming shortened V by 3 bases and J by 6 bases, and 9 bases separated the two germline ends. DNA for the CDR3: TGTGCCAGCAGTTTGGTCGGGGGTCAGCCCCAGCATTTT. Protein sequence: CASSLVGGQPQHF.

This chain joins TRBV9 and TRBJ2-7; D possibly corresponds to TRBD1 (5 bases). The V gene's germline CDR1 is SGDLS and CDR2 YYNGEE. CDR3 length equals 16 residues. Trimming took 0 bases from V and 0 from J, leaving 13 bases between them. The CDR3: CASSVGQGLTSYEQYF. The CDR3 DNA follows: TGTGCCAGCAGCGTAGGTCAGGGCTTAACCTCCTACGAGCAGTACTTC. Supplemented by reference TRBV9 and TRBJ2-7, the full variable domain reads DSGVTQTPKHLITATGQRVTLRCSPRSGDLSVYWYQQSLDQGLQFLIQYYNGEERAKGNILERFSAQQFPDLHSELNLSSLELGDSALYFCASSVGQGLTSYEQYFGPGTRLTVT.

The V call is TRBV11-2, the J call TRBJ1-5, with a tentative D call TRBD1 (5 bases). CDR3 length equals 18 residues. V gave up 5 bases and J gave up 4 bases, with 24 bases separating them. CDR1 and CDR2 (germline): SGHAT, FQNNGV. The CDR3 nucleotides read TGTGCCAGCAGCCTCGACTCCTTCCTTTTGGGGGGGAATCAGCCCCAGCATTTT. It translates to CASSLDSFLLGGNQPQHF.

Note on this clone: Other DNA sequences within the sample encode an identical CDR3. The rearrangement joins TRBV6-5 to TRBJ1-1; D remains unclear. Germline loops: CDR1 MNHEY, CDR2 SVGAGI. The CDR3 is 14 amino acids. The V gene lost 0 bases and the J gene lost 1 base, with 6 bases spanning the gap. CDR3 in amino acids: CASSYSRKNTEAFF. In nucleotides, the CDR3 is TGTGCCAGCAGTTACTCGCGTAAGAACACTGAAGCTTTCTTT.

The J gene is TRBJ2-2, the V gene TRBV4-1; D perhaps matches TRBD2 (7 bases). In germline, CDR1 is MGHRA, CDR2 YSYEKL. This CDR3 region has 16 residues. The V end was cut by 1 base, the J end by 4 bases, with 13 bases between. CDR3 sequence: CASSQVFAGATGELFF. The CDR3 coding sequence is TGCGCCAGCAGCCAAGTTTTCGCGGGGGCCACCGGGGAGCTGTTTTTT.

V is TRBV27 and J is TRBJ2-7; 7 nucleotides match TRBD1. This CDR3 has 16 residues. Unmatched junction bases numbered 12, after V lost 5 bases and J lost 2 bases. Germline V lookup: CDR1 MNHEY, CDR2 SMNVEV (reference sequence). The CDR3, as DNA: TGTGCCAGCAGTCCCTCAACAGGGGTCTTCACCTACGAGCAGTACTTC. Translated, it gives CASSPSTGVFTYEQYF.

This chain joins TRBV6-5 and TRBJ2-7, with 9 positions matching TRBD2. The CDR3 contains 15 residues. Trimming at V came to 6 bases and at J to 2 bases, leaving 8 bases not matched to a gene. Germline loops: CDR1 MNHEY, CDR2 SVGAGI. The CDR3 sequence: CASSRIAGAPYEQYF. The DNA of the CDR3 is TGTGCCAGCAGCAGGATAGCGGGGGCCCCCTACGAGCAGTACTTC.